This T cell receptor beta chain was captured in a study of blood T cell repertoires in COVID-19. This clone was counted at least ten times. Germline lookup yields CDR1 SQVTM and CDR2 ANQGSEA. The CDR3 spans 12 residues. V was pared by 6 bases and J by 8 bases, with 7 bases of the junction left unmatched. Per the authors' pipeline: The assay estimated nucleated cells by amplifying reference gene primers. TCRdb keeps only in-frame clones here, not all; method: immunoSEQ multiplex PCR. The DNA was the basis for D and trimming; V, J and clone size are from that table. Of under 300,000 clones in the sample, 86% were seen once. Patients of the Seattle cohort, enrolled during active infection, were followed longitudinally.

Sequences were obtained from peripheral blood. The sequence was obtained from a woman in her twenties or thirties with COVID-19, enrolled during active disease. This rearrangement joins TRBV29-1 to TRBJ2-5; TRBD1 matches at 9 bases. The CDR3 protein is CSVGQGSGTQYF. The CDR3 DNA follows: TGCAGCGTGGGACAGGGTTCAGGAACCCAGTACTTC.